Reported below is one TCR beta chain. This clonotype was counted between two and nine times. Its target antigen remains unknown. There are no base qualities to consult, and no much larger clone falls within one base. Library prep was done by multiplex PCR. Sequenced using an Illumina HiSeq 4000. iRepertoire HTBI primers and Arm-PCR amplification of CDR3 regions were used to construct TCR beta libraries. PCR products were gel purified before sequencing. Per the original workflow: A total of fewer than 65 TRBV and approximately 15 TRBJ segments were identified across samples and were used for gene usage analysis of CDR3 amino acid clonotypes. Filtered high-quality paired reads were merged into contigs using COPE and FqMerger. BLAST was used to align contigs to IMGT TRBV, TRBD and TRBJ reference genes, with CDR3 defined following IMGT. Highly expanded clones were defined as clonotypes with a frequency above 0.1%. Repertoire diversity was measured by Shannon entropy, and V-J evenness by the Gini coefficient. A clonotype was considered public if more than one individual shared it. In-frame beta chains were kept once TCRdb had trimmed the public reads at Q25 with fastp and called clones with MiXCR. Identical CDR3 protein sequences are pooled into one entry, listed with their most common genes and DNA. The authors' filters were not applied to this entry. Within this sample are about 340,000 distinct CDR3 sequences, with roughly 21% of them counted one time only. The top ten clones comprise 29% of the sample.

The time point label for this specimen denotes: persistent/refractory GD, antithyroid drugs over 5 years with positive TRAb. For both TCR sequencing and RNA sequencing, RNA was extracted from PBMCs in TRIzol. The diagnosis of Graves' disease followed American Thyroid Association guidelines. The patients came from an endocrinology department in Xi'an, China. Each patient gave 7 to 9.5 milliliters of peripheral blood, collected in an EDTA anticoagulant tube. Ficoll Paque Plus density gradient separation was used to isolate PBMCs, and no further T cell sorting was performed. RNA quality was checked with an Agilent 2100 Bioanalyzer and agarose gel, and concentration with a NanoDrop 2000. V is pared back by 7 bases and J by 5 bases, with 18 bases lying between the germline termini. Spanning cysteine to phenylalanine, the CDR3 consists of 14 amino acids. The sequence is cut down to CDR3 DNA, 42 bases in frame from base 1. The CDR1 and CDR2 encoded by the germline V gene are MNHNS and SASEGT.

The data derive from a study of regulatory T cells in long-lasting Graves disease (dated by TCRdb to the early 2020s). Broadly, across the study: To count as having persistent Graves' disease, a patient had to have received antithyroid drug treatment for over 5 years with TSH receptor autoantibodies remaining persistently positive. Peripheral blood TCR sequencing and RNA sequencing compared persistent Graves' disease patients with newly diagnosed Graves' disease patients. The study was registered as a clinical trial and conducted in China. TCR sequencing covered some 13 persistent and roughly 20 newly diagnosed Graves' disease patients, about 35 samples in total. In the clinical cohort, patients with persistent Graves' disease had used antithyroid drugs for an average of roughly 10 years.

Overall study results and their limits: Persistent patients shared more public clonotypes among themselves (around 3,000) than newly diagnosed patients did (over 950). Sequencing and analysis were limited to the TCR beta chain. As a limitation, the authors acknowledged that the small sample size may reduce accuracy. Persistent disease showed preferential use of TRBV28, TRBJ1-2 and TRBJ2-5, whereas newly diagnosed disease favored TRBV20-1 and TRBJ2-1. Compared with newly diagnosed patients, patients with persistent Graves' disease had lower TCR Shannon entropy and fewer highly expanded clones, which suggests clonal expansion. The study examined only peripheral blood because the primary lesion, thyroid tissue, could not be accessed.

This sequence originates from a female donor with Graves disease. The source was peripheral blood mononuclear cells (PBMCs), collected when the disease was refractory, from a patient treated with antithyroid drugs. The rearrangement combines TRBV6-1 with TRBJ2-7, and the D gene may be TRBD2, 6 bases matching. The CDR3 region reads CASTGERGEDEQYF. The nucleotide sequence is TGTGCCAGCACGGGAGAGAGAGGGGAAGACGAGCAGTACTTC.